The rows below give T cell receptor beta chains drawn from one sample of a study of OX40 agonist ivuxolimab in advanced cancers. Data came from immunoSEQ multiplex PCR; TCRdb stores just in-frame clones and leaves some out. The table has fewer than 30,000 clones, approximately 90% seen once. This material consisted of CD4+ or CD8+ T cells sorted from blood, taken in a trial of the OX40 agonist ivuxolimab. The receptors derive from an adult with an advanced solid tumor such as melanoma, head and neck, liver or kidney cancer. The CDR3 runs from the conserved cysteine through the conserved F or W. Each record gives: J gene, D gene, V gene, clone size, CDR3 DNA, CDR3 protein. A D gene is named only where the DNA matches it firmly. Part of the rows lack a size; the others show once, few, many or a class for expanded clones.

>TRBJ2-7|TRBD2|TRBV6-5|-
TGTGCCAGCAGTTATGGCGGGGGCTCCTACGAGCAGTACTTC
CASSYGGGSYEQYF
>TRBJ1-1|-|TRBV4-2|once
TGTGCCAGCAGCCAAGATCGCGTGTTTGGGACTGAAGCTTTCTTT
CASSQDRVFGTEAFF
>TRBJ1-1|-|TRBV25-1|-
TGTGCCAGCAGTGAAGAGATGGGGACGAACACTGAAGCTTTCTTT
CASSEEMGTNTEAFF
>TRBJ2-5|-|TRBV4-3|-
TGCGCCAGCAGCCAGTCGGACGGGCAGGGACAAGAGACCCAGTACTTC
CASSQSDGQGQETQYF
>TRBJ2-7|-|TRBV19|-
TGTGCCAGTAGTCCGGGCCTAGCAGGCTACGAGCAGTACTTC
CASSPGLAGYEQYF
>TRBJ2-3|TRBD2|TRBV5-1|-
TGCGCCAGCAGCTCCTTCAGCGGGAGGTACCTTAGCACAGATACGCAGTATTTT
CASSSFSGRYLSTDTQYF
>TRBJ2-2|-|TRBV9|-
TGTGCCAGCAGCGTAGTCAGCACCGGGGAGCTGTTTTTT
CASSVVSTGELFF
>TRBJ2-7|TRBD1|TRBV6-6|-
TGTGCCAGCAGTTACTCGGACAGGGGGGTCTACGAGCAGTACTTC
CASSYSDRGVYEQYF
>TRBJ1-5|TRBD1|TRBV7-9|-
TGTGCCAGCAGCTTGACAGGGCCGGGGAATCAGCCCCAGCATTTT
CASSLTGPGNQPQHF
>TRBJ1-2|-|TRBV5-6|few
TGTGCCAGCCGCTCCGGAACTAACTATGGCTACACCTTC
CASRSGTNYGYTF
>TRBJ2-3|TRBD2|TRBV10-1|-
TGCGCCAGCAGTGAGACTAGCGGGGGAAGTAGCACAGATACGCAGTATTTT
CASSETSGGSSTDTQYF
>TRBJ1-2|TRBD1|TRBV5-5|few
TGTGCCAGCAGCCTTGCCGGGACAGGGGCCTATGGCTACACCTTC
CASSLAGTGAYGYTF
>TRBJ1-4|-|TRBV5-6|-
TGTGCCAGCAGCCCGGAGGGGCGGGGTCGCGAAAAACTGTTTTTT
CASSPEGRGREKLFF
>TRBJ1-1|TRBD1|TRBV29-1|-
TGCAGCGTCCCTTTATGGACAGGGCCGAACACTGAAGCTTTCTTT
CSVPLWTGPNTEAFF
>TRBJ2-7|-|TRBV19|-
TGTGCCAGTAGTATTTCGGCGGGTTCTTCCTACGAGCAGTACTTC
CASSISAGSSYEQYF
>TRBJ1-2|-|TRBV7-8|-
TGTGCCAGCAGCTTAGACGCAGGGGATGAGGATGGCTACACCTTC
CASSLDAGDEDGYTF
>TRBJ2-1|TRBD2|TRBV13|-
TGTGCCAGCAGCTTATGGGGGACTAGCGGGAGGAGTGAGCAGTTCTTC
CASSLWGTSGRSEQFF
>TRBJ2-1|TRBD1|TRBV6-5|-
TGTGCCAGCAAGACAGGGTGGGGAATTAATGAGCAGTTCTTC
CASKTGWGINEQFF
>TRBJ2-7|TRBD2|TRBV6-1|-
TGTGCCAGCAGTGAAGCCGGACTAGCGGCCTACGAGCAGTACTTC
CASSEAGLAAYEQYF
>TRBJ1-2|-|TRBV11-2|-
TGTGCCAGCAGCTTATTAGGGTCACCTAACTATGGCTACACCTTC
CASSLLGSPNYGYTF
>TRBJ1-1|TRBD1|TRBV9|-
TGTGCCAGCGGGACAGGGGGAAACACTGAAGCTTTCTTT
CASGTGGNTEAFF
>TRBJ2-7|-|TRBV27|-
TGTGCCAGCAGTTCTCCGAGCTCCTACGAGCAGTACTTC
CASSSPSSYEQYF
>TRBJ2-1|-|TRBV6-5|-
TGTGCCAGCAGTTACATTAGCGGTAATGAGCAGTTCTTC
CASSYISGNEQFF
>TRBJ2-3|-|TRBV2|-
TGTGCCAGCGAGCCTTGGCCCGGGTCGAACTATACGCAGTATTTT
CASEPWPGSNYTQYF
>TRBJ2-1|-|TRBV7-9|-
TGTGCCAGCAGCCCTGAGTCAGGAGAATACAATGAGCAGTTCTTC
CASSPESGEYNEQFF
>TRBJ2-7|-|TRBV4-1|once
TGCGCCAGCAGCCAAGATCCCCGACAGAGCTCCTACGAGCAGTACTTC
CASSQDPRQSSYEQYF
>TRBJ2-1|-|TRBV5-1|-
TGCGCCAGCAGCTTGGATGACAGTCCTGTGTACAATGAGCAGTTCTTC
CASSLDDSPVYNEQFF
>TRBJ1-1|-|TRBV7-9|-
TGTGCCAGCAGCCCTCCCGGGACATCGGAAGCTTTCTTT
CASSPPGTSEAFF
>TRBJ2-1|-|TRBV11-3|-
TGTGCCAGCAGCTTATATGGCAGGGCCTACAATGAGCAGTTCTTC
CASSLYGRAYNEQFF
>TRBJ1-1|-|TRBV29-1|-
TGCAGCGTTGACGGGGAACCGAGCACTGAAGCTTTCTTT
CSVDGEPSTEAFF
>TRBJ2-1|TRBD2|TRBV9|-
TGTGCCAGCAGCCCCCGGGGAGCGGGGGGATACAATGAGCAGTTCTTC
CASSPRGAGGYNEQFF
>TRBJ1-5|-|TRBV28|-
TGTGCCAGCACCCGAAGAAATCAGCCCCAGCATTTT
CASTRRNQPQHF
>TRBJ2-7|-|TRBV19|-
TGTGCCAGTAGTATCGCTGGTTGGGGGGACTACGAGCAGTACTTC
CASSIAGWGDYEQYF
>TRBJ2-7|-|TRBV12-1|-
TGTGCCAGCAGCTTTGACTCCCGGACAGGGTACCACGAGCAGTACTTC
CASSFDSRTGYHEQYF
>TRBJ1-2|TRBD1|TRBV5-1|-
TGCGCCAGCAGCACCAGGACAGGGTCCTATGGCTACACCTTC
CASSTRTGSYGYTF
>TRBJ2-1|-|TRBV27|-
TGTGCCAGCAGCCCAACCCGGGTCTACAATGAGCAGTTCTTC
CASSPTRVYNEQFF
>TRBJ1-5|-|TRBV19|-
TGTGCCAGTTCCTTCTCGGGGGGCCTTCAGCCCCAGCATTTT
CASSFSGGLQPQHF
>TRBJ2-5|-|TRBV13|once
TGTGCCAGCAGCCTCGACAGGCAAGAGACCCAGTACTTC
CASSLDRQETQYF
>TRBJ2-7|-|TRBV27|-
TGTGCCACCAGGGAGTATTACAGGGAGGTGAGCTCCTACGAGCAGTACTTC
CATREYYREVSSYEQYF